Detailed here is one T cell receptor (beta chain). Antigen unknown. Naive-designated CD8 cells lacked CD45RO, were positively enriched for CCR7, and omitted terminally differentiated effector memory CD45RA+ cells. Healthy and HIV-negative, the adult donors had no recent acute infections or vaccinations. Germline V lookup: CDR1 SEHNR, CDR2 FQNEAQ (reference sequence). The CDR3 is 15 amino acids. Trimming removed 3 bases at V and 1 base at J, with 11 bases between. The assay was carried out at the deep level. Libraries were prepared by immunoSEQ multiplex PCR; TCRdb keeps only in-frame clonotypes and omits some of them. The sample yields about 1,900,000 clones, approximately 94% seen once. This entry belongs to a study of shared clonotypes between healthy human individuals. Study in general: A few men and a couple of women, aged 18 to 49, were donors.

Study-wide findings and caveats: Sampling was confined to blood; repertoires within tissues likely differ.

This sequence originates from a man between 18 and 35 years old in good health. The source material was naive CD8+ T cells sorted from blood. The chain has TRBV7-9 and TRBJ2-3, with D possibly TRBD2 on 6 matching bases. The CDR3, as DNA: TGTGCCAGCAGCTTCGGGAGTTTTGGCACAGATACGCAGTATTTT. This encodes CASSFGSFGTDTQYF.